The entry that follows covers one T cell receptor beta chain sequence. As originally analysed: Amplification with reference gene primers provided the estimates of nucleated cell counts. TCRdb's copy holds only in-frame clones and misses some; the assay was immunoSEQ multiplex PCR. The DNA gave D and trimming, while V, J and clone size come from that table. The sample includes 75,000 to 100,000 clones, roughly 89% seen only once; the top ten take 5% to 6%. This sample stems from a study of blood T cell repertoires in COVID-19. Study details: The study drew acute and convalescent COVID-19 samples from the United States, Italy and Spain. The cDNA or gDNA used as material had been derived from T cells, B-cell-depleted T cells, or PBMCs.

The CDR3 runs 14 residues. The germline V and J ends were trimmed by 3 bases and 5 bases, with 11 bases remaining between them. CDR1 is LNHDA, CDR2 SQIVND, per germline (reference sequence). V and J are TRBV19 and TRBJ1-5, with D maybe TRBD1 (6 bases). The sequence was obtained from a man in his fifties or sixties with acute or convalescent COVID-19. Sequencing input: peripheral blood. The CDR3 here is CASSMTGIDQPQHF. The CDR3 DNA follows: TGTGCCAGTAGTATGACAGGTATTGATCAGCCCCAGCATTTT.